The following is a T cell receptor beta chain sequence with its context. The record originates from a study of tumor and adjacent non-tumor tissue in lung cancer. No cell sorting was done before RNA was extracted from the tissue. The V end was cut by 5 bases, the J end by 1 base, with 9 bases between. The CDR3 length is 13 residues. Germline V gene data show CDR1 as SGHKS and CDR2 as YYEKEE (reference sequence). TCRbeta libraries were built with three rounds of nested PCR, modified from ARM-PCR. A single record per CDR3 protein comes from TCRdb applying MiXCR to the multiplex PCR reads. The sample carries roughly 75,000 distinct CDR3 sequences, about three quarters recorded once.

This clonotype was obtained from a woman between 45 and 65 years old with non-small cell lung cancer. The chain employs TRBV5-5 and TRBJ2-5, with D unclear. Sequenced sample: lung tumor tissue. CDR3 bases: TGTGCCAGCAGTCGAGGACGCCAAGAGACCCAGTACTTC. This encodes CASSRGRQETQYF.